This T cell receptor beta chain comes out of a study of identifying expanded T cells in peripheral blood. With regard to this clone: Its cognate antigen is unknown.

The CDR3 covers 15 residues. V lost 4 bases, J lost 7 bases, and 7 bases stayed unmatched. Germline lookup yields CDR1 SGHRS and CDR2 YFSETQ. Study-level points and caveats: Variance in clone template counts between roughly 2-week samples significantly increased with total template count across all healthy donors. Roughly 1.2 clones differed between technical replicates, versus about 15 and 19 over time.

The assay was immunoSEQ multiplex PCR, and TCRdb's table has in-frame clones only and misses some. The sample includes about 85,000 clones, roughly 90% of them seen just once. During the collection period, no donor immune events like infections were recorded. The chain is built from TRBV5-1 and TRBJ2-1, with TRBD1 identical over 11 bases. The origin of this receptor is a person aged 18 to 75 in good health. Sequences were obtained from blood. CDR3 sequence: CASSRGQGARNEQFF. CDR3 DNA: TGCGCCAGCAGCCGTGGACAGGGGGCAAGGAATGAGCAGTTCTTC.